This T cell receptor (beta chain) was recovered during a study of beta chain features in type 1 diabetes. CD45RO/CCR7/CD25/CD127/CD95/CD27 separated CD4+ naive, central memory, regulatory and stem cell-like memory cells by sorting. Study-level findings and limits: A moderate, significant TCRB CDR3 shortening appeared in type 1 diabetes across four CD4+ subsets.

TCRB transcripts that were expressed got sequenced, as all of the isolated RNA had been reverse transcribed. This table comes from immunoSEQ multiplex PCR, and its TCRdb copy is limited to in-frame clones, with some not included. The sample lists more than 300,000 clones; roughly 12% were seen once. Germline V gives CDR1 SGHNT, CDR2 YYREEE (reference sequence). Trimming took off 2 bases at V and 3 bases at J, with 14 bases between the two ends. This CDR3 contains 15 residues. A word on this clone: Its antigen is undetermined.

This receptor was obtained from a man aged 18 to 30 in good health. The sequenced material came from naive CD4+ T cells from blood. The chain has TRBV5-4 and TRBJ1-1, with D possibly TRBD1 on 6 matching bases. CDR3 protein: CASSFRGAGDTEAFF. CDR3 in DNA: TGTGCCAGCAGCTTTCGGGGGGCCGGGGACACTGAAGCTTTCTTT.